This T cell receptor (beta chain) derives from a study of T cells after yellow fever vaccination. The wider study: Where fractions had low cell numbers, libraries were prepared from them with the SMART-Seq v4 Ultra Low Input RNA kit.

This clonotype has more than one count but fewer than ten. Its antigen is not identified. The CDR3 runs 14 residues. With 6 bases clipped from V and 3 bases from J, the junction kept 8 bases outside the gene matches. The authors made TCR cDNA by 5'RACE template switching, adding a universal primer site and UMIs. TCRdb re-analysed the 5' RACE reads in MiXCR, keeping a single row per CDR3 protein. Among some 400,000 distinct CDR3 sequences listed, around 6.5% were seen once. Study outcomes and limitations: It was the secondary response that reached its peak faster, day 5 versus 15, but it was weaker. There was a small share of clonotypes that showed up in both the CD4 and CD8 compartments.

This material consisted of PBMCs, taken 5 days after the yellow fever booster vaccination. This chain connects TRBV12-3 or TRBV12-4 to TRBJ2-7, with TRBD2 identical over 7 bases. This receptor was taken from a man younger than 40 who received the YFV17D yellow fever vaccine. CDR3 in amino acids: CASRPSGTGYEQYF. The CDR3 DNA reads as TGTGCCAGCAGACCGAGCGGGACCGGCTACGAGCAGTACTTC.